This TCR beta chain was recovered during a study of cytotoxic CD8 clonotypes in ibrutinib-treated CLL. Study-level background: Response samples were taken after a median about twelve months of treatment, range 6 to 36. Whole-study results and caveats: Clonality at baseline surpassed age-matched healthy donors and tracked circulating CD8+ T-cell counts. Baseline levels were approached again at progression, after clonality had risen at ibrutinib response.

This clone was counted between two and nine times. Its antigen remains unidentified. Targeted sequencing depth ranged from 1 in 200,000 to 1 in 1 million T cells. Generated by immunoSEQ multiplex PCR, the TCRdb table keeps only in-frame clones and is missing some. This table has 35,000 to 55,000 clones, approximately 69% appearing once. Trimming took 7 bases from V and 2 from J, leaving 8 bases between them. CDR3 length equals 12 residues. Per germline, CDR1 SNHLY and CDR2 FYNNEI. This TCR derives from a human donor with chronic lymphocytic leukemia. Source: PBMCs, taken after 12 months of ibrutinib treatment. This chain links TRBV2 with TRBJ1-2; unclear D gene. CDR3 sequence reads: CASMGLNYGYTF. CDR3 nucleotide sequence: TGTGCCAGCATGGGGTTGAACTATGGCTACACCTTC.